Following are 30 T cell receptor beta chains from one sample sequenced in a study of blood T cell repertoires in COVID-19. Profiled with immunoSEQ multiplex PCR; TCRdb holds only in-frame clones, not every one. The sample records about 160,000 clones, 60% to 80% being singletons. Specimen: peripheral blood. The receptors were gathered from an older man with acute or convalescent COVID-19.

The rearrangement joins TRBV11-2 to TRBJ1-2; a weak D match, TRBD1 (6 bases). CDR1 SGHAT and CDR2 FQNNGV come from the germline V gene. Trimming stripped 1 base from V and 4 bases from J, with 10 bases between. The CDR3 is made up of 14 amino acids. The CDR3 loop is CASSLAGQLYGYTF. The CDR3 bases are TGTGCCAGCAGCTTAGCGGGACAACTCTATGGCTACACCTTC.

This rearrangement joins TRBV25-1 to TRBJ1-2, with 10 bases that match TRBD1. From germline, CDR1 is MGHDK and CDR2 SYGVNS. The CDR3 extends over 14 amino acids. V dropped 6 bases and J dropped 4; count of bases not matched to a gene: 5. The CDR3 DNA reads as TGTGCCAGCAGGGGGACAGGGGCCTTCTATGGCTACACCTTC. This gives the protein CASRGTGAFYGYTF.

This sequence joins TRBV2 and TRBJ1-1; D not resolved. Trimming removed 5 bases from V and 0 bases from J, with 10 bases in between. Looked up from germline, CDR1 is SNHLY and CDR2 is FYNNEI. CDR3 length equals 14 residues. This CDR3 is CASSPGGMNTEAFF. In DNA form, the CDR3 reads TGTGCCAGCAGTCCCGGAGGCATGAACACTGAAGCTTTCTTT.

The chain links TRBV7-2 to TRBJ2-2, with D possibly being TRBD1 (6 bases). The CDR3 has 14 amino acids. The germline V gene encodes CDR1 SGHTA and CDR2 FQGNSA. The germline V and J ends were trimmed by 7 bases and 7 bases, with 16 bases remaining between them. The DNA for the CDR3 is TGTGCCAGCACCGTACAGGGTGGAGGCGGGGAGCTGTTTTTT. It is translated as CASTVQGGGGELFF.

The gene calls are TRBV19 and TRBJ2-5, with TRBD1 matching 9 bases. The CDR3 sequence is 14 residues long. Germline CDR1 and CDR2: LNHDA and SQIVND (reference sequence). The ends lost 3 bases at V and 3 bases at J; junction bases unmatched: 2. The CDR3 DNA reads as TGTGCCAGTAGTATCGACAGGGGGAAAGAGACCCAGTACTTC. Translated, it gives CASSIDRGKETQYF.

This rearrangement joins TRBV28 to TRBJ1-5; 8 positions agree with TRBD1. This CDR3 contains 14 residues. V was clipped by 4 bases and J by 7 bases; unmatched bases: 6. Germline V CDR1 and CDR2: MDHEN, SYDVKM. The CDR3 region has the DNA TGTGCCAGCAGTTCCGGACAGGGCAGCCAGCCCCAGCATTTT. Protein: CASSSGQGSQPQHF.

This clone has only one observation. The chain joins TRBV18 to TRBJ1-1; 7 bases align to TRBD1. CDR1 is KGHSH, CDR2 LQKENI, per germline. The trim removed 2 bases at V and 1 base at J, leaving 7 bases unmatched. This CDR3 has 16 amino acids. The CDR3 loop is CASSPELWTGNTEAFF. The CDR3 DNA follows: TGTGCCAGCTCACCAGAGTTATGGACAGGGAACACTGAAGCTTTCTTT.

The J gene is TRBJ2-1, the V gene TRBV7-2; 7 positions agree with TRBD2. Unmatched junction bases numbered 9, after V lost 8 bases and J lost 8 bases. This CDR3 is 13 amino acids long. Germline lookup yields CDR1 SGHTA and CDR2 FQGNSA. The CDR3 DNA reads as TGTGCCAGCTCCCTAGCGGTCGGCGATGAGCAGTTCTTC. Residues: CASSLAVGDEQFF.

The gene calls are TRBV28 and TRBJ2-7, with a weak D call TRBD1 (5 bases). This CDR3 has 12 residues. In germline, CDR1 is MDHEN, CDR2 SYDVKM. V gave up 6 bases and J gave up 2 bases, with 8 bases separating them. The CDR3 region is CASRRGPYEQYF. The CDR3 DNA follows: TGTGCCAGCAGAAGGGGCCCCTACGAGCAGTACTTC.

This clone was seen a single time. V gene TRBV18 combines with J gene TRBJ1-4; 8 nucleotides agree with TRBD1. The CDR3 spans 15 residues. Germline lookup yields CDR1 KGHSH and CDR2 LQKENI. With V trimmed by 5 bases and J by 11 bases, 13 bases remained unmatched. The CDR3: CASSSAPGQVMKLFF. The CDR3 DNA reads as TGTGCCAGCTCATCAGCTCCGGGACAGGTGATGAAACTGTTTTTT.

The rearrangement uses TRBV5-8 and TRBJ2-1, with TRBD2 matching 14 bases. CDR3 size: 14 residues. Germline CDR1 reads SGHTS; CDR2 reads YDEGEE. V trimming: 4 bases; J trimming: 11 bases; junction bases outside the gene matches: 5. CDR3 sequence (DNA): TGTGCCAGCAGCCACGGGACTAGCGGGAGTCAGCAGTTCTTC. Its translation: CASSHGTSGSQQFF.

This clone was seen once. The V call is TRBV7-8, the J call TRBJ1-6, with D perhaps matching TRBD1 (6 bases). Germline V CDR1 and CDR2: SGHVS, FQNEAQ. The length of the CDR3 is 15 residues. V was clipped by 4 bases and J by 9 bases, with 16 bases between them. In DNA form, the CDR3 reads TGTGCCAGCAGCTCCCACAGGGACGGGACTTCACCCCTCCACTTT. Protein sequence: CASSSHRDGTSPLHF.

The chain recombines TRBV25-1 with TRBJ1-1; D perhaps matches TRBD1 (5 bases). Trimming shortened V by 6 bases and J by 2 bases, and 13 bases separated the two germline ends. The CDR3 contains 14 residues. Germline-derived CDR1 and CDR2 are MGHDK and SYGVNS. The CDR3 DNA follows: TGTGCCAGCAGCGGATGGGGGGGAAACACTGAAGCTTTCTTT. Residues: CASSGWGGNTEAFF. Drawing the rest from reference TRBV25-1 and TRBJ1-1, the complete variable domain is EADIYQTPRYLVIGTGKKITLECSQTMGHDKMYWYQQDPGMELHLIHYSYGVNSTEKGDLSSESTVSRIRTEHFPLTLESARPSHTSQYLCASSGWGGNTEAFFGQGTRLTVV.

The chain couples TRBV24-1 to TRBJ2-1; 9 bases map to TRBD2. There are 16 residues in the CDR3. The junction had 7 bases not matched to a gene; V was cut back by 3 bases and J by 5 bases. Germline V gene sequence: CDR1 KGHDR, CDR2 SFDVKD. CDR3 nucleotides: TGTGCCACCAGTGATAGGACTAGCGAGGGTCACAATGAGCAGTTCTTC. Protein product: CATSDRTSEGHNEQFF.

This chain links TRBV5-1 with TRBJ1-1; D unresolved. The V gene's germline CDR1 is SGHRS and CDR2 YFSETQ. The CDR3 runs to 14 residues. Between the trimmed V and J ends, which lost 1 base and 4 bases, there was a span of 11 bases. The CDR3 region has the DNA TGCGCCAGCAGCTTGAGCACGGTTCCCACTGAAGCTTTCTTT. Its translation is CASSLSTVPTEAFF.

This chain connects TRBV25-1 to TRBJ1-4; D is perhaps TRBD1 (5 bases). There are 14 residues in the CDR3. Germline V gene data show CDR1 as MGHDK and CDR2 as SYGVNS. V was clipped by 2 bases and J by 5 bases, with 9 bases between them. The CDR3 protein is CASSEPGVNEKLFF. CDR3 DNA sequence: TGTGCCAGCAGTGAACCGGGGGTGAATGAAAAACTGTTTTTT. The full variable domain, in which reference TRBV25-1 and TRBJ1-4 provide the parts outside the CDR3, is EADIYQTPRYLVIGTGKKITLECSQTMGHDKMYWYQQDPGMELHLIHYSYGVNSTEKGDLSSESTVSRIRTEHFPLTLESARPSHTSQYLCASSEPGVNEKLFFGSGTQLSVL.

This clone was counted only a few times. The V call is TRBV3-1 (or the pseudogene TRBV3-2), the J call TRBJ1-2; unclear D gene. The CDR3 totals 13 residues. Per germline, CDR1 LGHDT and CDR2 YNNKEL (reference sequence). Trimming stripped 0 bases from V and 8 bases from J, with 10 bases between. The CDR3 DNA reads TGTGCCAGCAGCCAAGATCTTAGCTGGGGCTACACCTTC. Translation: CASSQDLSWGYTF.

A single count supports this clone. The chain uses TRBV11-2 and TRBJ2-7; maybe TRBD2 (7 bases). The CDR3 totals 16 residues. V gave up 5 bases and J gave up 8 bases, with 25 bases separating them. Germline V gene lookup returns CDR1 SGHAT and CDR2 FQNNGV. The CDR3 reads CASSPIGGGRREKQYF. The DNA of the CDR3 is TGTGCCAGCAGCCCCATCGGGGGCGGGAGAAGGGAGAAGCAGTACTTC.

The rearrangement joins TRBV6-5 to TRBJ2-5; 11 bases are shared with TRBD2. V lost 4 bases and J lost 3; bases outside the gene matches: 4. This CDR3 comprises 15 residues. The germline gives CDR1 MNHEY, CDR2 SVGAGI. The CDR3 protein is CASSSTLAGEETQYF. As DNA, the CDR3 is TGTGCCAGCAGTTCCACACTAGCGGGAGAAGAGACCCAGTACTTC.

This clone showed up just once. The chain couples TRBV28 to TRBJ2-3; D is possibly TRBD2 (7 bases). V was shortened by 8 bases and J by 4 bases, with 25 bases between the two germline ends. Germline V gene sequence: CDR1 MDHEN, CDR2 SYDVKM. The CDR3 runs to 17 residues. The CDR3 DNA reads as TGTGCCAGCCAAGTTAGCAGCGGTAGGGAGGGGGCAGATACGCAGTATTTT. It translates to CASQVSSGREGADTQYF. The full variable domain, rest sourced from reference TRBV28 and TRBJ2-3, is DVKVTQSSRYLVKRTGEKVFLECVQDMDHENMFWYRQDPGLGLRLIYFSYDVKMKEKGDIPEGYSVSREKKERFSLILESASTNQTSMYLCASQVSSGREGADTQYFGPGTRLTVL.

This chain links TRBV11-2 with TRBJ2-2; D possibly matches TRBD1 or TRBD2 (5 bases each). This CDR3 has 14 amino acids. V was shortened by 10 bases and J by 4 bases, with 16 bases between the two germline ends. Germline V lookup: CDR1 SGHAT, CDR2 FQNNGV. In DNA, the CDR3 is TGTGCCACCAGGGTGGGTAGCGTCACCGGGGAGCTGTTTTTT. It codes for CATRVGSVTGELFF.

CDR3 loop: CASSSGQFYEQYF. CDR3 DNA: TGTGCCAGCAGCTCCGGACAGTTCTACGAGCAGTACTTC. This rearrangement joins TRBV5-6 to TRBJ2-7; the D gene is possibly TRBD1 (6 bases). Germline values: CDR1 SGHDT, CDR2 YYEEEE. The V gene lost 3 bases and the J gene lost 3 bases, with 10 bases spanning the gap. The CDR3 extends over 13 amino acids.

This clone was seen a handful of times. The chain combines TRBV5-6 with TRBJ1-6; a possible D gene is TRBD1 (6 bases). With 2 bases removed from V and 8 bases from J, the gap between germline ends came to 11 bases. There are 14 residues in the CDR3. Germline CDR1 is SGHDT and CDR2 is YYEEEE. CDR3 sequence: CASSFRQVDSPLHF. CDR3 DNA sequence: TGTGCCAGCAGCTTCCGACAGGTGGATTCACCCCTCCACTTT.

The chain recombines TRBV2 with TRBJ1-5, with 9 bases that match TRBD1. The germline V gene encodes CDR1 SNHLY and CDR2 FYNNEI. This CDR3 is built from 14 residues. J lost 1 base, V lost 6 bases, and 1 base had no gene match. The CDR3 region is CASSGTGSNQPQHF. The CDR3 DNA follows: TGTGCCAGCAGCGGGACAGGGAGCAATCAGCCCCAGCATTTT.

This sequence joins TRBV19 and TRBJ2-1, with 14 bases identical to TRBD2. This CDR3 region has 22 residues. V trimming: 8 bases; J trimming: 0 bases; junction bases outside the gene matches: 21. CDR1 is LNHDA and CDR2 is SQIVND in the germline V gene (reference sequence). The CDR3 sequence: CASSDPGNAGTSGGHSYNEQFF. The CDR3 DNA reads TGTGCCAGTTCAGATCCGGGAAATGCAGGGACTAGCGGGGGCCACTCCTACAATGAGCAGTTCTTC.

The chain has TRBV5-6 and TRBJ1-2; the D gene is possibly TRBD1 (5 bases). Trimming pared 0 bases from V and 7 bases from J, leaving 13 bases between. This CDR3 spans 14 amino acids. Germline loops: CDR1 SGHDT, CDR2 YYEEEE. Here the CDR3 DNA reads TGTGCCAGCAGCTTGGTTCGCAGGGTCCGTGGCTACACCTTC. Residues: CASSLVRRVRGYTF. The whole variable domain, filled in from reference TRBV5-6 and TRBJ1-2, reads DAGVTQSPTHLIKTRGQQVTLRCSPKSGHDTVSWYQQALGQGPQFIFQYYEEEERQRGNFPDRFSGHQFPNYSSELNVNALLLGDSALYLCASSLVRRVRGYTFGSGTRLTVV.

This clone has a handful of counts. The chain combines TRBV30 with TRBJ2-6; D is unclear. Germline V gene data show CDR1 as GTSNPN and CDR2 as SVGIG (reference sequence). Trimming left V 3 bases short and J 0 bases short, with 6 bases between. This CDR3 has 14 amino acids. CDR3 bases: TGTGCCTGGAGGGCCCGCTCTGGGGCCAACGTCCTGACTTTC. Its protein product is CAWRARSGANVLTF.

The chain is built from TRBV7-3 and TRBJ2-1; 11 nucleotides align to TRBD2. The J segment lost 4 bases and the V segment lost 4 bases, leaving 6 bases of the junction unmatched. CDR3 length: 16 amino acids. Per germline, CDR1 SGHTA and CDR2 FQGTGA. The CDR3: CASSSTSGSGYNEQFF. Written as DNA, the CDR3 is TGTGCCAGCAGCTCCACTAGCGGGAGTGGATACAATGAGCAGTTCTTC.

This sequence joins TRBV28 and TRBJ2-1, with 7 bases fitting TRBD2. Trimming removed 3 bases from V and 3 bases from J; junction bases left unmatched: 5. CDR1 is MDHEN, CDR2 SYDVKM, per germline. The CDR3 covers 15 residues. The CDR3 sequence: CASSFAGEVYNEQFF. The CDR3 DNA reads TGTGCCAGCAGTTTTGCGGGAGAGGTCTACAATGAGCAGTTCTTC.

A remark on this clone: The sample contains more than one DNA sequence encoding this CDR3. The V and J genes are TRBV27 and TRBJ1-1, with TRBD1 matching 9 bases. V trimming: 3 bases; J trimming: 1 base; junction bases outside the gene matches: 6. The germline gives CDR1 MNHEY, CDR2 SMNVEV (reference sequence). The CDR3 contains 16 residues. The CDR3 here is CASSLYPGQGNTEAFF. Here the CDR3 DNA reads TGTGCCAGCAGTTTGTACCCGGGACAGGGGAACACTGAAGCTTTCTTT.